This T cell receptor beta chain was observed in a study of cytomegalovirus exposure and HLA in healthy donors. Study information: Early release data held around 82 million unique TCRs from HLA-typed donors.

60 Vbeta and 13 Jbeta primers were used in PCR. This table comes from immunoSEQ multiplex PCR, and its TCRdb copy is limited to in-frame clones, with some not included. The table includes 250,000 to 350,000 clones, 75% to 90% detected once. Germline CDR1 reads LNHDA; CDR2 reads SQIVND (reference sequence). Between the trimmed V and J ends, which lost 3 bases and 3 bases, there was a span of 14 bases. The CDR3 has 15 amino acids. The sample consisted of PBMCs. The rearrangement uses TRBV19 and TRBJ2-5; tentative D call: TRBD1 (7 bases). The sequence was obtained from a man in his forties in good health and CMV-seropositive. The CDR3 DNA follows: TGTGCCAGTAGTATCGGAGGGGGCGGGGAAGAGACCCAGTACTTC. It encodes CASSIGGGGEETQYF.